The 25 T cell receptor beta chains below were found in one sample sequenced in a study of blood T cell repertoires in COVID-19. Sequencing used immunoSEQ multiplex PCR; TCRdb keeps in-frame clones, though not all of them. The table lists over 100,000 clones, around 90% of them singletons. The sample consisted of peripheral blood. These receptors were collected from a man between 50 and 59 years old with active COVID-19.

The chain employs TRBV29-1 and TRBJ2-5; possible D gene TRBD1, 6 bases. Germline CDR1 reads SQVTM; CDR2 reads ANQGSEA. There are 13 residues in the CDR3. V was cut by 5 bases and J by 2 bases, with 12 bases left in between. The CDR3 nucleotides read TGCAGCGTTAAAGGGACACTTCAAGAGACCCAGTACTTC. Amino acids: CSVKGTLQETQYF.

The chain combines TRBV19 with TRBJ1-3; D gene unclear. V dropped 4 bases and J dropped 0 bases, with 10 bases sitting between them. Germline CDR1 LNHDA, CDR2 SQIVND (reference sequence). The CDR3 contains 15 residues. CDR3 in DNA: TGTGCCAGTAGTAACAGCCCCCGCTCTGGAAACACCATATATTTT. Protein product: CASSNSPRSGNTIYF.

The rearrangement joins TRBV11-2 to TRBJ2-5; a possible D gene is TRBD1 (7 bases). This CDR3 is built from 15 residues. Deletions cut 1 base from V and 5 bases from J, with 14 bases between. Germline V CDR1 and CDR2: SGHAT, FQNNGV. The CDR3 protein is CASSLVGRGRETQYF. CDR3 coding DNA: TGTGCCAGCAGCTTAGTTGGCAGGGGGAGGGAGACCCAGTACTTC.

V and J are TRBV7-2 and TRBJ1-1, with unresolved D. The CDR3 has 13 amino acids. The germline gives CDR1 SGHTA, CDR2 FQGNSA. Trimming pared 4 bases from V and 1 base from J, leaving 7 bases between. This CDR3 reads CASSYTENTEAFF. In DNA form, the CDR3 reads TGTGCCAGCAGCTATACAGAGAACACTGAAGCTTTCTTT.

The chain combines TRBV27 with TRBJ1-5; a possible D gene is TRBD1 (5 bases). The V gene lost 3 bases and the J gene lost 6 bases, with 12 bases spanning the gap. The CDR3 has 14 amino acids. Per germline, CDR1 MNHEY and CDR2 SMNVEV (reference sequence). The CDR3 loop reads CASSFKGTGQPQHF. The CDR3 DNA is TGTGCCAGCAGTTTTAAGGGGACTGGTCAGCCCCAGCATTTT.

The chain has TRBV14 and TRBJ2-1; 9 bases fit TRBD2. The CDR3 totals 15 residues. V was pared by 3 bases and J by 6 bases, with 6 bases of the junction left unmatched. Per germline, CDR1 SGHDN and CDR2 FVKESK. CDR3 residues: CASSQGGGAVNEQFF. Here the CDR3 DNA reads TGTGCCAGCAGCCAGGGCGGGGGGGCAGTCAATGAGCAGTTCTTC.

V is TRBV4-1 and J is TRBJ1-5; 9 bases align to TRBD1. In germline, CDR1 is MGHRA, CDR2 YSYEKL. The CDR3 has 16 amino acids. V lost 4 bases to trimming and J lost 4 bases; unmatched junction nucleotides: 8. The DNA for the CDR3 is TGCGCCAGCAGCCCTCTACCGGGACAGGGTAATCAGCCCCAGCATTTT. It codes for CASSPLPGQGNQPQHF.

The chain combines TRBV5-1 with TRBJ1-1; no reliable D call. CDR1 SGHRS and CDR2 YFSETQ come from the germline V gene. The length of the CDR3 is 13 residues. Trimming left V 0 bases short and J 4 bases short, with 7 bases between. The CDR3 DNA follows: TGCGCCAGCAGCTTGGCCCAGGCCACTGAAGCTTTCTTT. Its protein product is CASSLAQATEAFF.

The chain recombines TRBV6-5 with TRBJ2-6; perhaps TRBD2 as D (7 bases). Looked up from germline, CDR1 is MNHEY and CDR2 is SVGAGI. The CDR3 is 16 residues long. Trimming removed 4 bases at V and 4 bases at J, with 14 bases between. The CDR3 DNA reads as TGTGCCAGCAGTTCGGCGGGGGCGGGGGGGGCCAACGTCCTGACTTTC. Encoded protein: CASSSAGAGGANVLTF.

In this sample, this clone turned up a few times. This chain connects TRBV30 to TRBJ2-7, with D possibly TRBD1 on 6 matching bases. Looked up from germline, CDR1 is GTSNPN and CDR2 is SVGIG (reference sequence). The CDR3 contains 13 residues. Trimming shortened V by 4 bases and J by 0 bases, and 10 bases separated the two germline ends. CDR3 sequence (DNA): TGTGCCTGGAATAGGGGGACCTCCTACGAGCAGTACTTC. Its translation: CAWNRGTSYEQYF.

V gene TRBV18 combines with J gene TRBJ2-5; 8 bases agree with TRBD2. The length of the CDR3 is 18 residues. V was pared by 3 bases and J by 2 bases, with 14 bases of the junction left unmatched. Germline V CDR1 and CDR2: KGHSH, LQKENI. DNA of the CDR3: TGTGCCAGCTCACCGGGTCGGTTCGGGAGGGCTCAACAAGAGACCCAGTACTTC. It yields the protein CASSPGRFGRAQQETQYF.

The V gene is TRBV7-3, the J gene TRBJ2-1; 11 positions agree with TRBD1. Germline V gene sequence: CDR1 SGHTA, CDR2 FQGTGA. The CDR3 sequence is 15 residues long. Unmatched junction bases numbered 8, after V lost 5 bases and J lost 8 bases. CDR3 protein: CASSLGQGAFYEQFF. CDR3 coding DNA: TGTGCCAGCAGCCTCGGACAGGGGGCATTCTATGAGCAGTTCTTC.

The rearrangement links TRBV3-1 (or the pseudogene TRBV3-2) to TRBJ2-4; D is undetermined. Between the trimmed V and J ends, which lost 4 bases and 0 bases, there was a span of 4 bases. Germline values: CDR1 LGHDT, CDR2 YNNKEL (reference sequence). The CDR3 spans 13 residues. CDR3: CASSLVAKNIQYF. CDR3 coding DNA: TGTGCCAGCAGCCTCGTAGCCAAAAACATTCAGTACTTC.

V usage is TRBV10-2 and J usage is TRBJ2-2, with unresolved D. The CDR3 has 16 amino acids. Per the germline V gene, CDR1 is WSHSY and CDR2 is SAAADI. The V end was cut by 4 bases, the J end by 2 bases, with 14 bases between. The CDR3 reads CASSVFRFQNTGELFF. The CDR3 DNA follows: TGCGCCAGCAGTGTTTTCAGGTTCCAAAACACCGGGGAGCTGTTTTTT.

This CDR3 reads CASSFGSGGAGEQFF. The CDR3 DNA reads TGTGCCAGCAGTTTTGGCAGCGGGGGGGCAGGTGAGCAGTTCTTC. V gene TRBV27 combines with J gene TRBJ2-1; 10 bases are a match to TRBD2. The germline V gene has CDR1 MNHEY and CDR2 SMNVEV (reference sequence). V dropped 3 bases and J dropped 9; count of bases not matched to a gene: 8. CDR3 length equals 15 residues.

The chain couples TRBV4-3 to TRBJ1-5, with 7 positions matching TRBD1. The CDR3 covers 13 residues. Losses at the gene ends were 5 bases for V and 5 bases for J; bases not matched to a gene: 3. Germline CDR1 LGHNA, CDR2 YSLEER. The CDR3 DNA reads TGCGCCAGCAGCACCGACAGGGATCAGCCCCAGCATTTT. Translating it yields CASSTDRDQPQHF.

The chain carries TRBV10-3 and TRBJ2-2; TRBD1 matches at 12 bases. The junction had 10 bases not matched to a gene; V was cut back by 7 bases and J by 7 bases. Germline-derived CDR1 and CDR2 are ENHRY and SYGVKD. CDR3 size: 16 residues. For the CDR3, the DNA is TGTGCCATCAAGGCCTCCGGGACAGGGGGCAGCGGGGAGCTGTTTTTT. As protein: CAIKASGTGGSGELFF.

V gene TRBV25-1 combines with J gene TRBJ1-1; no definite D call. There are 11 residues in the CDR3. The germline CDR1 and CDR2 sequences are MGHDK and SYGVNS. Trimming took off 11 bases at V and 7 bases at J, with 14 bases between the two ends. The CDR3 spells CAGVPADEAFF. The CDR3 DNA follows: TGTGCCGGAGTGCCGGCCGATGAAGCTTTCTTT.

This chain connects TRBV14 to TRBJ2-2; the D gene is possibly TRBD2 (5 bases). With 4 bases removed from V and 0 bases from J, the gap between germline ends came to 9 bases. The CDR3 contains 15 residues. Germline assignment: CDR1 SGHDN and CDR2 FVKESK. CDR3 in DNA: TGTGCCAGCAGCCCCCGCGGGCCGAACACCGGGGAGCTGTTTTTT. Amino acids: CASSPRGPNTGELFF.

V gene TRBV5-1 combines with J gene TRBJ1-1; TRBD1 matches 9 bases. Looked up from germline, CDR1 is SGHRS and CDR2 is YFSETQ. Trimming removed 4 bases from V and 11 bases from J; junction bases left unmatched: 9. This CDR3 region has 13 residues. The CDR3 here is CASSADRGTGAFF. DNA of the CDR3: TGCGCCAGCAGCGCCGACAGGGGGACGGGGGCTTTCTTT.

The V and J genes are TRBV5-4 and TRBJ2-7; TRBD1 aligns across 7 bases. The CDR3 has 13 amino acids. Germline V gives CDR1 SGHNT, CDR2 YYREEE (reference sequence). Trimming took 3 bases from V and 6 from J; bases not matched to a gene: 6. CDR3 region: CASSYRGLGEQYF. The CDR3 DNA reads TGTGCCAGCAGCTACAGGGGATTGGGCGAGCAGTACTTC.

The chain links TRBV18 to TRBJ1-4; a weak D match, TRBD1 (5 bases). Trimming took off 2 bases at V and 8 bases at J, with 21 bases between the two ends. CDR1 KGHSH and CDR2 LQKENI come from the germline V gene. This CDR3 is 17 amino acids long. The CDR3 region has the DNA TGTGCCAGCTCACCAGCTATATCTGGACAACCTACGGAAAAACTGTTTTTT. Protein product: CASSPAISGQPTEKLFF.

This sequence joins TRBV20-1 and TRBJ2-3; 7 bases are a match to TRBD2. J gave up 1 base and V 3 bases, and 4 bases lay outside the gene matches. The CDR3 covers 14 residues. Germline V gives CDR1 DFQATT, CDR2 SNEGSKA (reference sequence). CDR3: CSASYSGGTDTQYF. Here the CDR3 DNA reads TGCAGTGCTAGTTACAGCGGGGGCACAGATACGCAGTATTTT.

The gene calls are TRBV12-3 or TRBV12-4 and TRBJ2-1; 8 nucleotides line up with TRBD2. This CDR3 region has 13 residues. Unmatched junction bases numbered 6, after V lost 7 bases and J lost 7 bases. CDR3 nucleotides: TGTGCCAGCAAGGTACTAGCGGCGAATGAGCAGTTCTTC. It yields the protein CASKVLAANEQFF.

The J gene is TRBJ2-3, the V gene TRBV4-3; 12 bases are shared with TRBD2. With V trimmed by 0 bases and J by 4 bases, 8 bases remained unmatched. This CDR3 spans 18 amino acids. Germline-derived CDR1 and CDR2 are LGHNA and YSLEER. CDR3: CASSQDLSSGGAADTQYF. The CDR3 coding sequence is TGCGCCAGCAGCCAAGACCTTTCTAGCGGGGGGGCCGCAGATACGCAGTATTTT.